This TCR beta chain was documented in a study of cytomegalovirus exposure and HLA in healthy donors. Study-wide results and limits: Cytomegalovirus status was reportedly diagnosed by the classifier with high sensitivity and specificity. As confirmed in vitro, a few CMV-associated chains were specific for CMV antigens.

PCR involved 60 Vbeta and 13 Jbeta primers. Profiling relied on immunoSEQ multiplex PCR, and the TCRdb table lists in-frame clones only, not all of them. The sample holds under 200,000 clones, about 70% seen once. V lost 6 bases, J lost 1 base, and 6 bases stayed unmatched. In germline, CDR1 is MNHEY, CDR2 SMNVEV (reference sequence). The CDR3 covers 15 residues. Regarding this clone: The antigen remains undetermined.

The chain is built from TRBV27 and TRBJ1-1; 9 positions match TRBD1. The clonotype was recovered from a woman aged 25 to 39 in good health and CMV-seronegative. The sequenced material came from PBMCs. The CDR3 is CASRTTGQGNTEAFF. In DNA, the CDR3 is TGTGCCAGCAGAACTACGGGACAGGGGAACACTGAAGCTTTCTTT.